The present T cell receptor (beta chain) was sequenced within a study of shared clonotypes between healthy human individuals. Naivety among CD8 cells was defined by CD45RO negativity and positive CCR7 selection, thereby excluding terminally differentiated effector memory CD45RA+ cells. Study-level findings and limits: Among non-shared clonotypes, generation probabilities were lower than among those shared by all four donors.

The repertoire was sequenced with immunoSEQ multiplex PCR; TCRdb's copy has only in-frame clones and lacks some. This sample yields about 2 million clones, of which roughly 95% are seen a single time; 1% to 1.3% belongs to the top ten. The ends were cut back, 4 bases at V and 6 bases at J, with 9 bases in the middle. Germline CDR1 is MNHEY and CDR2 is SVGAGI. The CDR3 totals 13 residues. Note on this clone: What it recognizes is unknown.

The chain employs TRBV6-5 and TRBJ2-2; the D is unclear. This clonotype originated in a man in his late teens or twenties in good health. Input material: naive CD8+ T cells sorted from blood. In DNA, the CDR3 is TGTGCCAGCAGTTTTATGGGTCCCGGGGAGCTGTTTTTT. As protein: CASSFMGPGELFF.